The clone carrying this T cell receptor (beta chain) appeared a single time. Only CD45RO-negative cells positively selected for CCR7 counted as naive CD8 cells, so terminally differentiated effector memory CD45RA+ cells were excluded. Some clones are missing from TCRdb's copy, which holds only in-frame ones; the method was immunoSEQ multiplex PCR. The top ten hold under 1.5% of the sample, which has about 1,900,000 clones, approximately 94% seen once. These data are taken from a study of shared clonotypes between healthy human individuals. V gave up 5 bases and J gave up 1 base, with 11 bases separating them. Germline lookup yields CDR1 SGHVS and CDR2 FQNEAQ. The CDR3 spans 14 residues.

Sequenced sample: naive CD8+ T cells sorted from blood. V usage is TRBV7-8 and J usage is TRBJ1-1, with a tentative D call TRBD1 (5 bases). This sequence originates from a man aged 18 to 35 in good health. The CDR3 DNA is TGTGCCAGCAGCCCCGACGGGACGAACACTGAAGCTTTCTTT. Encoded protein: CASSPDGTNTEAFF. Full variable domain (rest looked up from reference TRBV7-8 and TRBJ1-1): GAGVSQSPRYKVAKRGQDVALRCDPISGHVSLFWYQQALGQGPEFLTYFQNEAQLDKSGLPSDRFFAERPEGSVSTLKIQRTQQEDSAVYLCASSPDGTNTEAFFGQGTRLTVV.